Presented here are 3 T cell receptor beta chains from one specimen sequenced in a study of T cells after yellow fever vaccination. TCRdb itself ran the 5' RACE reads through MiXCR, one entry per CDR3 protein. The sample includes roughly 340,000 distinct CDR3 sequences, 8.5% to 9% of them seen just once. Source: PBMCs, taken on the day of the first yellow fever vaccination. The receptors derive from a man between 18 and 35 years old who received the YFV17D yellow fever vaccine.

This clonotype was counted between two and nine times. In DNA form, the CDR3 reads TGCGCCAGCAGCTACTGGCCTTCTACCGGGACAGAATACGAGCAGTACTTC. This codes for CASSYWPSTGTEYEQYF. The chain uses TRBV5-1 and TRBJ2-7; 7 bases match TRBD1. J gave up 4 bases and V 3 bases, and 16 bases lay outside the gene matches. Germline V gene lookup returns CDR1 SGHRS and CDR2 YFSETQ. CDR3 length: 17 amino acids.

This clonotype has at least ten counts. The V gene is TRBV5-1, the J gene TRBJ2-7; D not certain. Per the germline V gene, CDR1 is SGHRS and CDR2 is YFSETQ. CDR3 size: 14 residues. Trimming took 4 bases from V and 3 from J, leaving 14 bases between them. Here the CDR3 reads CASSIDRVFYEQYV. DNA for the CDR3: TGCGCCAGCAGCATAGACCGGGTCTTCTACGAGCAGTACGTC.

This clonotype was seen only a few times. V and J are TRBV10-1 and TRBJ2-5, with 8 bases that match TRBD1. This CDR3 region has 14 residues. The V and J ends lost 3 bases and 4 bases, in that order; junction bases with no gene match: 4. Germline V gives CDR1 WNHNN, CDR2 SYGVQD (reference sequence). The DNA of the CDR3 is TGCGCCAGCAGTGACAGGACAGGGCCAGAGACCCAGTACTTC. This encodes CASSDRTGPETQYF.